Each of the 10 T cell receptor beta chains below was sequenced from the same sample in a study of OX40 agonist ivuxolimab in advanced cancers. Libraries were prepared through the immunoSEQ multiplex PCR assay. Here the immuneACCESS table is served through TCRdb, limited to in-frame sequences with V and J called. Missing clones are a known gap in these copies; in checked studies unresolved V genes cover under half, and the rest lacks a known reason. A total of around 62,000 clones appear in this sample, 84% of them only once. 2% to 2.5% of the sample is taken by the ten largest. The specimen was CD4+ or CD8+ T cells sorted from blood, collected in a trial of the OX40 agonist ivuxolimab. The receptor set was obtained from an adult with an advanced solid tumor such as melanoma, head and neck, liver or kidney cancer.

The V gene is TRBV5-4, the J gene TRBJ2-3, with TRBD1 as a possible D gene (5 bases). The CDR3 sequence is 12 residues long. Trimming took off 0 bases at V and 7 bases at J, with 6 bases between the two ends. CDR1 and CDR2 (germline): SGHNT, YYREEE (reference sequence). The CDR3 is CASSLAGYTQYF. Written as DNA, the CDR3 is TGTGCCAGCAGCTTGGCAGGGTATACGCAGTATTTT.

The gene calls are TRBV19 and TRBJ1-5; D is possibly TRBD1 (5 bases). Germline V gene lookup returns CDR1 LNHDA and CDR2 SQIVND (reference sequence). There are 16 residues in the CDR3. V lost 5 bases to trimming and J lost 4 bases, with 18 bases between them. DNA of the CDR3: TGTGCCAGTAGTGGCGGGGCCCGGAAGGGAAATCAGCCCCAGCATTTT. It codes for CASSGGARKGNQPQHF.

CDR3 sequence: CASSPGTGSQPQHF. The CDR3 DNA is TGTGCCAGCTCACCAGGGACAGGGAGCCAGCCCCAGCATTTT. This chain joins TRBV18 and TRBJ1-5, with TRBD1 identical over 9 bases. The V gene end was trimmed by 2 bases and the J gene end by 7 bases; junction bases not matched to a gene: 3. CDR1 is KGHSH and CDR2 is LQKENI in the germline V gene. The length of the CDR3 is 14 residues.

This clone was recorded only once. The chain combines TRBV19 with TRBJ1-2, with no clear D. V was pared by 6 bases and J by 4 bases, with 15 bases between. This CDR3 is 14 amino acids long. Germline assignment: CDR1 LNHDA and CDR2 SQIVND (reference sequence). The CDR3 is CASSSLAVTYGYTF. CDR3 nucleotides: TGTGCCAGTAGCTCCCTCGCAGTGACCTATGGCTACACCTTC.

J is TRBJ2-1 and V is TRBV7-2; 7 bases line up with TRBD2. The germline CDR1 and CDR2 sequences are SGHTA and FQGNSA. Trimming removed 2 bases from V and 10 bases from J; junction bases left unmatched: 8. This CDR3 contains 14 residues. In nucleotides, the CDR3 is TGTGCCAGCAGCTTAATGGGACTATACCTAGAGCAGTTCTTC. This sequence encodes CASSLMGLYLEQFF.

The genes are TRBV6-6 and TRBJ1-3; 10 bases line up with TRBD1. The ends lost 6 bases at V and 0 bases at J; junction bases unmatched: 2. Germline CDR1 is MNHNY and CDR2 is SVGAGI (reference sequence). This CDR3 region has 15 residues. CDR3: CASRGTGVSGNTIYF. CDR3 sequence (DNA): TGTGCCAGCAGGGGGACAGGGGTCTCTGGAAACACCATATATTTT.

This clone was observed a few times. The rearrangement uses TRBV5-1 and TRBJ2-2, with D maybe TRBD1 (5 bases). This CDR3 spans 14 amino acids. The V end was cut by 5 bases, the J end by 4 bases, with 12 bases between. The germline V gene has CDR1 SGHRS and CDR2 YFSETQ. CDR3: CASSRQGLTGELFF. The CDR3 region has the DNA TGCGCCAGCAGTAGGCAGGGCCTCACCGGGGAGCTGTTTTTT.

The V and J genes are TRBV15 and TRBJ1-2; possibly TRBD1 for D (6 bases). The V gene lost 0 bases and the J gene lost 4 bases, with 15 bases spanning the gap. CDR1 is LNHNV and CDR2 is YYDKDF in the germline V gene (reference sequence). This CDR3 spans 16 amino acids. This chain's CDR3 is CATSREGQGLAYGYTF. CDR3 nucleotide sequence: TGTGCCACCAGCAGAGAGGGCCAGGGGTTGGCCTATGGCTACACCTTC. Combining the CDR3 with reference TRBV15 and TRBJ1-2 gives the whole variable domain DAMVIQNPRYQVTQFGKPVTLSCSQTLNHNVMYWYQQKSSQAPKLLFHYYDKDFNNEADTPDNFQSRRPNTSFCFLDIRSPGLGDTAMYLCATSREGQGLAYGYTFGSGTRLTVV.

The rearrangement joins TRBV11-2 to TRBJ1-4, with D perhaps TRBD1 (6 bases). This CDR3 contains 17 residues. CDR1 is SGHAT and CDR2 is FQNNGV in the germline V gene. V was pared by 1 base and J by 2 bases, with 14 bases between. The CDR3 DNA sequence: TGTGCCAGCAGCTTAGGTGTAGGGGGGACGACTAATGAAAAACTGTTTTTT. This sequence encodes CASSLGVGGTTNEKLFF.

The CDR3 nucleotides read TGTGCCAGCAGCCGCCGGGACAGGGGTCGCGGCTACACCTTC. This gives the protein CASSRRDRGRGYTF. J is TRBJ1-2 and V is TRBV6-5, with TRBD1 matching 10 bases. CDR3 length equals 14 residues. Germline CDR1 and CDR2: MNHEY and SVGAGI. The J segment lost 8 bases and the V segment lost 6 bases, leaving 9 bases of the junction unmatched.